This T cell receptor (beta chain) was observed in a study of regulatory T cells in long-lasting Graves disease. Findings and caveats of the study: Results may be inaccurate due to the small sample size.

This clonotype was counted many times. The antigen remains unidentified. Sample time point: persistent/refractory GD, antithyroid drugs over 5 years with positive TRAb. The TCR library used RNA extracted from PBMCs. Guidelines of the American Thyroid Association were used to diagnose Graves' disease. After removal of 5 bases from V and 2 bases from J, the junction contained 10 bases not matched to a gene. The CDR3 covers 16 residues. The germline V gene has CDR1 MNHEY and CDR2 SMNVEV (reference sequence). According to the study, TCR beta libraries were built with iRepertoire HTBI primers and CDR3-region Arm-PCR. MiXCR, run by TCRdb on the multiplex PCR reads, gives a single entry per CDR3 protein. The table shows about 460,000 distinct CDR3 sequences, with under 25% occurring only once.

This chain joins TRBV27 and TRBJ2-7, with 9 nucleotides matching TRBD1. This clonotype was obtained from a female donor with Graves disease. The specimen was peripheral blood mononuclear cells (PBMCs), collected when the disease was refractory, from a patient treated with antithyroid drugs. The CDR3 loop reads CASSPNPGQGTYEQYF. The CDR3 nucleotides read TGTGCCAGCAGTCCGAACCCCGGACAGGGGACCTACGAGCAGTACTTC.